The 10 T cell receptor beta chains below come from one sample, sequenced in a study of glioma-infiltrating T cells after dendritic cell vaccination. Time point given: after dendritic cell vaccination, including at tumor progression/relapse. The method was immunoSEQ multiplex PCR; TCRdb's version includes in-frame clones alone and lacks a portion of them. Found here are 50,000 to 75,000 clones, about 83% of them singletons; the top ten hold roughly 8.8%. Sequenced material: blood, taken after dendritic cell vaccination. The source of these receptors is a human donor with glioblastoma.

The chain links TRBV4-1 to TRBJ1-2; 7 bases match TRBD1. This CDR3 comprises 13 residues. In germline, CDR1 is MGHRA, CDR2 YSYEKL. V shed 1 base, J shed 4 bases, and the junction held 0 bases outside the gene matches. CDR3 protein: CASSQGTGYGYTF. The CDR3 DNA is TGCGCCAGCAGCCAAGGGACAGGCTATGGCTACACCTTC.

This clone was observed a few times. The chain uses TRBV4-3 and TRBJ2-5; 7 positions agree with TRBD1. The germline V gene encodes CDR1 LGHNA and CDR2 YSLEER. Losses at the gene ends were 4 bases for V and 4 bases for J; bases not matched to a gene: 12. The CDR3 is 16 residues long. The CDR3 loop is CASSRVATGNPETQYF. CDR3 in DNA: TGCGCCAGCAGCCGGGTCGCGACAGGGAACCCAGAGACCCAGTACTTC.

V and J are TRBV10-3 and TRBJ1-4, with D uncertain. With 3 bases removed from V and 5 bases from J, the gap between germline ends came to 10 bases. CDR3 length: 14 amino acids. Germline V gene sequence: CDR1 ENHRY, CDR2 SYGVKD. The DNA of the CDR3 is TGTGCCATCAGTGACGAGGGATCCAATGAAAAACTGTTTTTT. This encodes CAISDEGSNEKLFF.

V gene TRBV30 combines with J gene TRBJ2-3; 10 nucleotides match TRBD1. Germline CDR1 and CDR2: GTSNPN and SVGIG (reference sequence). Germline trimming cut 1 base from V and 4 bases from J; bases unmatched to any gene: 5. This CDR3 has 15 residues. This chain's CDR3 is CAWSAGTGVADTQYF. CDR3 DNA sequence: TGTGCCTGGAGTGCCGGGACAGGGGTTGCAGATACGCAGTATTTT.

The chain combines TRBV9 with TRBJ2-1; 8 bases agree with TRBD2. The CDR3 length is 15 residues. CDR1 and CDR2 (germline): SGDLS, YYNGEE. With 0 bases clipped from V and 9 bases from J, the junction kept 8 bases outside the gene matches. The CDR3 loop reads CASSVDRGGGVEQFF. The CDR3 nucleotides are TGTGCCAGCAGCGTAGACCGGGGGGGAGGAGTTGAGCAGTTCTTC.

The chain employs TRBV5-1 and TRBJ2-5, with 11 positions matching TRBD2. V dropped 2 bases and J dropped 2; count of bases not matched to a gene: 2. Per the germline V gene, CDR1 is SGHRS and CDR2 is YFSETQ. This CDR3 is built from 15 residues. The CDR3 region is CASSFTSGGQETQYF. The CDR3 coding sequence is TGCGCCAGCAGCTTTACTAGCGGGGGTCAAGAGACCCAGTACTTC. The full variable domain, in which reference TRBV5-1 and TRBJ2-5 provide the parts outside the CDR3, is KAGVTQTPRYLIKTRGQQVTLSCSPISGHRSVSWYQQTPGQGLQFLFEYFSETQRNKGNFPGRFSGRQFSNSRSEMNVSTLELGDSALYLCASSFTSGGQETQYFGPGTRLLVL.

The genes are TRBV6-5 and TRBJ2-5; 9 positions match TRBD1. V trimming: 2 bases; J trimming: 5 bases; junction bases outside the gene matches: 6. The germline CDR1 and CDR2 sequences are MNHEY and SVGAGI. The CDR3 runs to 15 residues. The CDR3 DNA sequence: TGTGCCAGCAGTTACATAGGGACAGGGAAGGAGACCCAGTACTTC. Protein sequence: CASSYIGTGKETQYF.

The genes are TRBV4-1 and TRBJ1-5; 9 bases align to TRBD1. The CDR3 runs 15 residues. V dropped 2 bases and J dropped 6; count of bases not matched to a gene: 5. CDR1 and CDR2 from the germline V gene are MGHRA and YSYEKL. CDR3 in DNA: TGCGCCAGCAGCCAACTACAGGGGGCGGCTCAGCCCCAGCATTTT. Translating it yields CASSQLQGAAQPQHF.

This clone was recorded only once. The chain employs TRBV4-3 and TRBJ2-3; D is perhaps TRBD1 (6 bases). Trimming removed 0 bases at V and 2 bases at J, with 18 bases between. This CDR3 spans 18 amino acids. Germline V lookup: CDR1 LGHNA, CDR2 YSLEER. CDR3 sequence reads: CASSQDHRVGAFTDTQYF. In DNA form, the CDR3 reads TGCGCCAGCAGCCAAGATCACCGTGTGGGGGCCTTCACAGATACGCAGTATTTT.

This CDR3 reads CASSLDGVSETSSYEQYF. CDR3 sequence (DNA): TGTGCCAGCAGCTTAGATGGCGTGTCAGAAACTAGCTCCTACGAGCAGTACTTC. V usage is TRBV11-2 and J usage is TRBJ2-7; tentatively, D is TRBD2 (5 bases). Germline loops: CDR1 SGHAT, CDR2 FQNNGV. The CDR3 spans 18 residues. V was trimmed by 0 bases and J by 0 bases, leaving 18 bases between them.